This T cell receptor (beta chain) was identified during a study of control samples from healthy donors and cancer patients. Data came from immunoSEQ multiplex PCR; TCRdb stores just in-frame clones and leaves some out. The table shows about 150,000 clones, with approximately 96% occurring only once. This clonotype was obtained from a man aged 35 to 55 in good health. Sample: blood.

Here the CDR3 reads CASSVQGWTEAFF. In nucleotides, the CDR3 is TGTGCCAGCAGCGTACAGGGATGGACTGAAGCTTTCTTT. The rearrangement joins TRBV9 to TRBJ1-1; possibly TRBD1 for D (5 bases). V lost 1 base, J lost 5 bases, and 9 bases lay in between. The CDR3 is 13 amino acids. Germline V gene lookup returns CDR1 SGDLS and CDR2 YYNGEE.